The 31 T cell receptor beta chains below were found in one sample sequenced in a study of blood T cell repertoires in COVID-19. Assay: immunoSEQ multiplex PCR; the TCRdb copy retains only in-frame clones and omits some. The sample yields some 150,000 clones, about 86% seen once. What was sequenced was peripheral blood. All receptors come from a woman aged 80 or over in a cohort sampled during active or convalescent COVID-19.

V and J are TRBV5-1 and TRBJ2-1; 14 nucleotides line up with TRBD2. Germline trimming cut 3 bases from V and 5 bases from J; bases unmatched to any gene: 4. Germline CDR1 SGHRS, CDR2 YFSETQ. This CDR3 region has 16 residues. This CDR3 is CASSYGLAGGNNEQFF. The DNA for the CDR3 is TGCGCCAGCAGCTACGGACTAGCGGGAGGAAACAATGAGCAGTTCTTC. Together with reference TRBV5-1 and TRBJ2-1, the CDR3 gives the full variable domain: KAGVTQTPRYLIKTRGQQVTLSCSPISGHRSVSWYQQTPGQGLQFLFEYFSETQRNKGNFPGRFSGRQFSNSRSEMNVSTLELGDSALYLCASSYGLAGGNNEQFFGPGTRLTVL.

The chain uses TRBV3-1 (or the pseudogene TRBV3-2) and TRBJ2-5, with 12 bases identical to TRBD2. Germline V lookup: CDR1 LGHDT, CDR2 YNNKEL (reference sequence). V was clipped by 4 bases and J by 0 bases; unmatched bases: 9. The CDR3 contains 18 residues. The CDR3 sequence is CASSPRLAGGLYQETQYF. The CDR3 DNA reads as TGTGCCAGCAGCCCTCGCCTAGCGGGGGGGTTGTACCAAGAGACCCAGTACTTC.

The gene calls are TRBV27 and TRBJ2-1; TRBD1 matches at 7 bases. With 2 bases clipped from V and 6 bases from J, the junction kept 4 bases outside the gene matches. The CDR3 runs to 14 residues. The germline V gene encodes CDR1 MNHEY and CDR2 SMNVEV (reference sequence). CDR3: CASSLNRGSNEQFF. The DNA of the CDR3 is TGTGCCAGCAGTTTAAACAGGGGTAGCAATGAGCAGTTCTTC.

The V call is TRBV28, the J call TRBJ1-2, with TRBD1 as a possible D gene (5 bases). CDR3 length equals 16 residues. V lost 4 bases and J lost 5, with 20 bases in between. Germline loops: CDR1 MDHEN, CDR2 SYDVKM. The CDR3 here is CASSSLGTQPSYGYTF. The CDR3 DNA reads TGTGCCAGCAGTTCACTAGGGACTCAACCATCGTATGGCTACACCTTC.

V and J are TRBV20-1 and TRBJ1-1, with a tentative D call TRBD1 (6 bases). The ends were cut back, 3 bases at V and 0 bases at J, with 14 bases in the middle. This CDR3 comprises 15 residues. Germline V gene lookup returns CDR1 DFQATT and CDR2 SNEGSKA (reference sequence). CDR3 sequence: CSASRADSLNTEAFF. The CDR3 DNA follows: TGCAGTGCTAGTCGAGCGGACAGTCTGAACACTGAAGCTTTCTTT.

The chain couples TRBV30 to TRBJ1-5, with D possibly TRBD1 on 6 matching bases. This CDR3 has 14 amino acids. V gave up 0 bases and J gave up 5 bases, with 11 bases separating them. Germline assignment: CDR1 GTSNPN and CDR2 SVGIG (reference sequence). The CDR3 nucleotides read TGTGCCTGGAGTGTAACTACAGGGTATCAGCCCCAGCATTTT. This codes for CAWSVTTGYQPQHF.

This chain joins TRBV21-1 and TRBJ1-6. TRBV21-1 is tagged as a pseudogene. The CDR3 has 16 residues. CDR3 sequence: CASSGSPGSGNSPLHF. The CDR3 DNA reads as TGTGCCAGCAGCGGTAGTCCGGGTTCTGGTAATTCACCCCTCCACTTT.

The rearrangement joins TRBV7-2 to TRBJ2-5; TRBD1 agrees at 7 bases. In germline, CDR1 is SGHTA, CDR2 FQGNSA. CDR3 size: 14 residues. Unmatched junction bases numbered 1, after V lost 2 bases and J lost 1 base. The CDR3 sequence is CASSLHRGQETQYF. CDR3 nucleotides: TGTGCCAGCAGCTTACACAGGGGCCAAGAGACCCAGTACTTC. The whole variable domain, filled in from reference TRBV7-2 and TRBJ2-5, reads GAGVSQSPSNKVTEKGKDVELRCDPISGHTALYWYRQSLGQGLEFLIYFQGNSAPDKSGLPSDRFSAERTGGSVSTLTIQRTQQEDSAVYLCASSLHRGQETQYFGPGTRLLVL.

The chain employs TRBV5-8 and TRBJ2-7; unclear D gene. V was clipped by 4 bases and J by 3 bases, with 5 bases between them. The CDR3 has 11 amino acids. CDR1 and CDR2 (germline): SGHTS, YDEGEE. The DNA of the CDR3 is TGTGCCAGCAGCCCCCACTACGAGCAGTACTTC. This translates into CASSPHYEQYF.

The rearrangement uses TRBV4-1 and TRBJ2-1; weak D call: TRBD2 (7 bases). V was trimmed by 3 bases and J by 4 bases, leaving 19 bases between them. The CDR3 totals 17 residues. In germline, CDR1 is MGHRA, CDR2 YSYEKL. The CDR3 DNA reads as TGCGCCAGCAGCCACCGGAGTGGGGGAGGGGGTTACAATGAGCAGTTCTTC. As protein: CASSHRSGGGGYNEQFF.

This chain joins TRBV5-4 and TRBJ1-2; D is unclear. Germline V gene sequence: CDR1 SGHNT, CDR2 YYREEE (reference sequence). V gave up 0 bases and J gave up 1 base, with 10 bases separating them. This CDR3 comprises 15 residues. The CDR3 DNA is TGTGCCAGCAGCTTGGTTACGGGGATTAACTATGGCTACACCTTC. This gives the protein CASSLVTGINYGYTF.

The V and J genes are TRBV5-1 and TRBJ1-4; TRBD1 aligns across 7 bases. Germline CDR1 and CDR2: SGHRS and YFSETQ. The ends lost 3 bases at V and 7 bases at J; junction bases unmatched: 9. This CDR3 is built from 15 residues. CDR3 in amino acids: CASSSTLGTAEKLFF. CDR3 nucleotide sequence: TGCGCCAGCAGCTCGACACTGGGGACAGCTGAAAAACTGTTTTTT. The variable domain in full, completed from reference TRBV5-1 and TRBJ1-4, reads KAGVTQTPRYLIKTRGQQVTLSCSPISGHRSVSWYQQTPGQGLQFLFEYFSETQRNKGNFPGRFSGRQFSNSRSEMNVSTLELGDSALYLCASSSTLGTAEKLFFGSGTQLSVL.

V and J are TRBV6-2 or TRBV6-3 and TRBJ2-3; 14 bases are shared with TRBD2. Germline V gives CDR1 MNHEY, CDR2 SVGEGT. The CDR3 runs 20 residues. Trimming at V came to 0 bases and at J to 2 bases, leaving 10 bases not matched to a gene. For the CDR3, the DNA is TGTGCCAGCAGTTACTCGTGGACTAGCGGGGGGTCTAGGATCACAGATACGCAGTATTTT. The encoded protein is CASSYSWTSGGSRITDTQYF.

V gene TRBV7-2 combines with J gene TRBJ1-1, with D possibly TRBD1 on 6 matching bases. The V and J ends lost 5 bases and 3 bases respectively, with 10 bases between them. Germline-derived CDR1 and CDR2 are SGHTA and FQGNSA. CDR3 length: 13 amino acids. CDR3 nucleotide sequence: TGTGCCAGCAGCGTCGGACAGTACACTGAAGCTTTCTTT. It is translated as CASSVGQYTEAFF.

This clone was detected once. A junction boundary mismatches the germline segment, possibly from a read error. The V gene is TRBV7-7, the J gene TRBJ2-3; D ambiguous. CDR3 length equals 13 residues. Looked up from germline, CDR1 is SSHAT and CDR2 is FNYEAQ (reference sequence). The CDR3 loop is CASSFQATDTQYF. CDR3 coding DNA: TGTGCTAGCAGCTTTCAGGCCACAGATACGCAGTATTTT.

V usage is TRBV6-6 and J usage is TRBJ1-2; TRBD1 is a possible D gene (6 bases). Germline CDR1 and CDR2: MNHNY and SVGAGI (reference sequence). V was trimmed by 0 bases and J by 2 bases, leaving 10 bases between them. There are 15 residues in the CDR3. CDR3 residues: CASSYSGGKNYGYTF. Here the CDR3 DNA reads TGTGCCAGCAGTTACTCAGGGGGAAAAAACTATGGCTACACCTTC.

This chain uses TRBV6-1 with TRBJ2-3; no clear D. CDR1 is MNHNS, CDR2 SASEGT, per germline. Between the trimmed V and J ends, which lost 4 bases and 0 bases, there was a span of 23 bases. This CDR3 is 19 amino acids long. This CDR3 is CASSGSLTLRSLSTDTQYF. Written as DNA, the CDR3 is TGTGCCAGCAGTGGTTCCTTGACTCTTCGGAGTCTGAGCACAGATACGCAGTATTTT.

This chain joins TRBV30 and TRBJ1-5; 7 bases line up with TRBD1. The CDR3 is made up of 13 amino acids. V shed 7 bases, J shed 0 bases, and the junction held 3 bases outside the gene matches. The germline V gene has CDR1 GTSNPN and CDR2 SVGIG (reference sequence). Written as DNA, the CDR3 is TGTGCCTCGGGACAGAATAGCAATCAGCCCCAGCATTTT. Amino acids: CASGQNSNQPQHF.

This chain joins TRBV10-1 and TRBJ2-1; D ambiguous. This CDR3 comprises 14 residues. Germline lookup yields CDR1 WNHNN and CDR2 SYGVQD (reference sequence). V dropped 0 bases and J dropped 2 bases, with 5 bases sitting between them. The CDR3 sequence: CASSESSAYNEQFF. CDR3 in DNA: TGCGCCAGCAGTGAGTCTTCCGCCTACAATGAGCAGTTCTTC.

The V call is TRBV7-9, the J call TRBJ2-1; 12 bases are shared with TRBD2. Germline CDR1 reads SEHNR; CDR2 reads FQNEAQ (reference sequence). V was pared by 4 bases and J by 6 bases, with 13 bases of the junction left unmatched. The CDR3 is made up of 18 amino acids. Here the CDR3 DNA reads TGTGCCAGCAGCTCTAGTTGGGTAGCTAGCGGGAGGGCCAATGAGCAGTTCTTC. Translating it yields CASSSSWVASGRANEQFF. Complete variable domain (other parts from reference TRBV7-9 and TRBJ2-1): DTGVSQNPRHKITKRGQNVTFRCDPISEHNRLYWYRQTLGQGPEFLTYFQNEAQLEKSRLLSDRFSAERPKGSFSTLEIQRTEQGDSAMYLCASSSSWVASGRANEQFFGPGTRLTVL.

On this clone: Additional DNA sequences in this sample encode the identical CDR3. The chain has TRBV5-1 and TRBJ2-5, with a weak D call TRBD1 (6 bases). Germline V gene sequence: CDR1 SGHRS, CDR2 YFSETQ. This CDR3 is 14 amino acids long. The ends were cut back, 2 bases at V and 5 bases at J, with 13 bases in the middle. This CDR3 reads CASSLTGPEETQYF. Written as DNA, the CDR3 is TGCGCCAGCAGCTTAACAGGGCCCGAGGAGACCCAGTACTTC.

The chain uses TRBV28 and TRBJ1-5; D may be TRBD1 (6 bases). The V gene lost 7 bases and the J gene lost 5 bases, with 27 bases spanning the gap. Per the germline V gene, CDR1 is MDHEN and CDR2 is SYDVKM. CDR3 length: 18 amino acids. CDR3: CASNSYVTGSTFYQPQHF. In DNA form, the CDR3 reads TGTGCCAGCAACTCCTACGTAACAGGGAGTACCTTTTATCAGCCCCAGCATTTT.

In its sample, this clone was seen a few times. This sequence joins TRBV9 and TRBJ2-3; the D is unclear. Trimming left V 2 bases short and J 3 bases short, with 16 bases between. This CDR3 has 16 amino acids. Germline-derived CDR1 and CDR2 are SGDLS and YYNGEE. The CDR3 DNA follows: TGTGCCAGCAGCGTTCTGGAGTCCCCGGTGACAGATACGCAGTATTTT. It is translated as CASSVLESPVTDTQYF.

The chain carries TRBV7-8 and TRBJ1-2; possible D gene TRBD1, 6 bases. Trimming pared 0 bases from V and 7 bases from J, leaving 18 bases between. The CDR3 consists of 16 residues. Germline CDR1 is SGHVS and CDR2 is FQNEAQ. This chain's CDR3 is CASSLAIQGLLSGYTF. As DNA, the CDR3 is TGTGCCAGCAGCTTAGCGATTCAGGGGCTCTTGAGTGGCTACACCTTC.

The rearrangement joins TRBV19 to TRBJ1-5, with TRBD1 matching over 8 bases. V shed 6 bases and J 7 bases; nucleotides not matched to a gene: 14. Germline loops: CDR1 LNHDA, CDR2 SQIVND (reference sequence). The CDR3 sequence is 16 residues long. The DNA of the CDR3 is TGTGCCAGTAGGCCGATATTCAGGGGGCTCGGGCAGCCCCAGCATTTT. This gives the protein CASRPIFRGLGQPQHF.

This chain links TRBV27 with TRBJ1-4, with 7 positions matching TRBD1. The J segment lost 0 bases and the V segment lost 5 bases, leaving 12 bases of the junction unmatched. The CDR3 is 18 residues long. Germline CDR1 MNHEY, CDR2 SMNVEV (reference sequence). The CDR3 reads CASSPTGTAYPTNEKLFF. DNA of the CDR3: TGTGCCAGCAGTCCCACCGGGACAGCATACCCAACTAATGAAAAACTGTTTTTT.

The rearrangement uses TRBV9 and TRBJ1-5; 7 bases align to TRBD1. The CDR3 is 14 residues long. Germline V CDR1 and CDR2: SGDLS, YYNGEE. V gave up 4 bases and J gave up 9 bases; unmatched junction bases: 10. CDR3 amino acids: CASSLDREGWPQHF. DNA of the CDR3: TGTGCCAGCAGCCTCGACAGGGAAGGGTGGCCCCAGCATTTT.

This chain connects TRBV5-8 to TRBJ2-7; D is possibly TRBD1 (5 bases). Trimming removed 1 base from V and 6 bases from J, with 14 bases in between. The germline gives CDR1 SGHTS, CDR2 YDEGEE. The length of the CDR3 is 14 residues. Here the CDR3 reads CASSLLVGQGEQYV. In DNA, the CDR3 is TGTGCCAGCAGCTTGCTGGTGGGGCAGGGCGAGCAGTACGTC.

The gene calls are TRBV19 and TRBJ1-5, with a tentative D call TRBD1 (5 bases). The length of the CDR3 is 13 residues. Germline V gene sequence: CDR1 LNHDA, CDR2 SQIVND (reference sequence). The V end lost 8 bases, the J end lost 5 bases, and 13 bases lay between the germline ends. This CDR3 reads CASAGGSDQPQHF. The CDR3 nucleotides are TGTGCCAGTGCGGGGGGATCGGATCAGCCCCAGCATTTT.

The J gene is TRBJ2-1, the V gene TRBV7-2, with 8 bases matching TRBD2. CDR1 is SGHTA, CDR2 FQGNSA, per germline. The trim removed 5 bases at V and 10 bases at J, leaving 16 bases unmatched. The CDR3 totals 16 residues. CDR3 in DNA: TGTGCCAGCAGCCCCGTGGGGACTAGGGCCCCGGGGGAGCAGTTCTTC. This gives the protein CASSPVGTRAPGEQFF.

At least ten counts were recorded for this clone. V and J are TRBV5-4 and TRBJ1-2; D might be TRBD1 (5 bases). V was clipped by 2 bases and J by 8 bases, with 13 bases between them. This CDR3 has 13 residues. Germline CDR1 SGHNT, CDR2 YYREEE (reference sequence). Here the CDR3 DNA reads TGTGCCAGCAGCTTTGGGGGGGGAGGAGGCTACACCTTC. Protein sequence: CASSFGGGGGYTF.